Sequencing of this TCR beta chain was carried out in a study of T cells in Graves' hyperthyroidism and ophthalmopathy. Newly diagnosed hyperthyroidism, duration under 2 months, in patients aged 18 to 65. The authors obtained PBMCs from 10 ml of fresh peripheral blood. This CDR3 has 15 residues. The V gene's germline CDR1 is LGHDT and CDR2 YNNKEL (reference sequence). V was clipped by 7 bases and J by 4 bases; unmatched bases: 5. Points from the study as a whole: In the analysis, a 13 V-J model separated ophthalmopathy from stable hyperthyroidism.

TCR beta CDR3 region amplification was performed from RNA transcripts. The primer set for the first-round RT-PCR of the TCR CDR3 was HTBI. TCRdb independently ran MiXCR on the multiplex PCR reads; one entry per CDR3 protein. The repertoire has 700,000 to 850,000 distinct CDR3 sequences, roughly a third of them found once; the top ten carry around 31%. This clonotype was detected ten times or more. The target antigen is unknown. The rearrangement joins TRBV3-1 to TRBJ2-6; 9 nucleotides line up with TRBD2. The origin of this receptor is a woman aged 35 to 49 with Graves' hyperthyroidism. The specimen was blood. CDR3 protein: CASTPSGKGANVLTF. The CDR3 bases are TGTGCCAGCACCCCTAGCGGGAAGGGGGCCAACGTCCTGACTTTC.